This T cell receptor beta chain emerged from a study of cytomegalovirus exposure and HLA in healthy donors. Study-wide results and caveats: The study listed under 200 cytomegalovirus-associated TCR beta chains.

From the approximately 110-subject validation cohort, which was separate from the approximately 720-subject first cohort, the donors were drawn. Remarks on this clone: Its antigen is not known.

The germline V and J ends were trimmed by 1 base and 8 bases, with 11 bases remaining between them. This CDR3 is 13 amino acids long. Germline V gene sequence: CDR1 MDHEN, CDR2 SYDVKM. Measured with immunoSEQ multiplex PCR; TCRdb has only the in-frame clones, and not every one. The sample records about 200,000 clones, roughly 84% being singletons. Sequencing was done on a sample of PBMCs. J is TRBJ1-2 and V is TRBV28; D is perhaps TRBD1 (5 bases). This sequence originates from a woman younger than 45 in good health and CMV-seropositive. As DNA, the CDR3 is TGTGCCAGCAGTTTATTTAGGGGAAGAGGCTACACCTTC. It is translated as CASSLFRGRGYTF.